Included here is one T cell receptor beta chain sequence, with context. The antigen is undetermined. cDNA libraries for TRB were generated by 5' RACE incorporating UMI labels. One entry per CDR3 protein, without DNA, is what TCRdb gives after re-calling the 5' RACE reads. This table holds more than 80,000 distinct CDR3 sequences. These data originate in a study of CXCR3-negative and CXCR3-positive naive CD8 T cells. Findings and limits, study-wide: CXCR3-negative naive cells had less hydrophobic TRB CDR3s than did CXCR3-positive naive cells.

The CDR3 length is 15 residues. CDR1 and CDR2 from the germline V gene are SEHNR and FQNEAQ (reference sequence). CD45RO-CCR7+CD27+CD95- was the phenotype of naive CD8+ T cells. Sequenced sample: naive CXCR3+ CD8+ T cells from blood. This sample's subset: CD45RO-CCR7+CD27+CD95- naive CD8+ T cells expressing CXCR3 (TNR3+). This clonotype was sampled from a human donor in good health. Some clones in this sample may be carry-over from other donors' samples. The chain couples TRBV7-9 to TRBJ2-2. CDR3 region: CASSLAFGNTGELFF.